The 25 T cell receptor beta chains in this list originate from one sample, sequenced in a study of cytomegalovirus exposure and HLA in healthy donors. The PCR made use of 60 Vbeta and 13 Jbeta primers. Assay: immunoSEQ multiplex PCR; the TCRdb copy retains only in-frame clones and omits some. The sample holds 150,000 to 200,000 clones; 77% are singletons and the top ten take approximately 1.5%. Sequencing used PBMCs. All receptors derive from a woman in her thirties in good health and CMV-seropositive.

The chain couples TRBV25-1 to TRBJ2-3, with 14 bases that match TRBD2. Germline V CDR1 and CDR2: MGHDK, SYGVNS. Germline trimming cut 4 bases from V and 5 bases from J; bases unmatched to any gene: 2. This CDR3 has 15 amino acids. The CDR3 sequence is CASSAGLAGVDTQYF. CDR3 coding DNA: TGTGCCAGCAGTGCGGGACTAGCGGGAGTAGATACGCAGTATTTT.

V and J are TRBV7-6 and TRBJ2-7, with 10 bases lining up with TRBD2. The V segment lost 4 bases and the J segment 2 bases; nucleotides outside the gene matches: 5. The CDR3 covers 15 residues. In germline, CDR1 is SGHVS, CDR2 FNYEAQ. The CDR3 nucleotides read TGTGCCAGCAGCTCTTGGACTAGCGGCGCCTACGAGCAGTACTTC. Translating it yields CASSSWTSGAYEQYF.

J is TRBJ1-2 and V is TRBV9; D is unresolved. This CDR3 has 11 residues. The V and J ends lost 3 bases and 8 bases respectively, with 8 bases between them. Germline V CDR1 and CDR2: SGDLS, YYNGEE. The CDR3, as DNA: TGTGCCAGCAGCGACCTTGGCGGCTACACCTTC. Translation: CASSDLGGYTF.

This chain connects TRBV29-1 to TRBJ1-4; D possibly corresponds to TRBD1 (5 bases). CDR1 is SQVTM and CDR2 is ANQGSEA in the germline V gene. V lost 4 bases and J 7 bases, leaving 19 bases between the germline ends. This CDR3 has 15 amino acids. The chain's CDR3 is CSVGFQGTLREKLFF. Here the CDR3 DNA reads TGCAGCGTTGGGTTCCAGGGAACCTTGCGTGAAAAACTGTTTTTT.

In this sample, this clone turned up once. V and J are TRBV27 and TRBJ2-7, with 11 bases that match TRBD1. With 6 bases clipped from V and 3 bases from J, the junction kept 4 bases outside the gene matches. CDR1 is MNHEY and CDR2 is SMNVEV in the germline V gene (reference sequence). This CDR3 has 14 residues. CDR3 nucleotides: TGTGCCAGCAGCGGGGGACAGGGGGTCTACGAGCAGTACTTC. It codes for CASSGGQGVYEQYF.

This clone was found once. The chain is built from TRBV27 and TRBJ2-7; D is perhaps TRBD2 (6 bases). The germline gives CDR1 MNHEY, CDR2 SMNVEV (reference sequence). The CDR3 is 13 amino acids. V dropped 6 bases and J dropped 4 bases, with 13 bases sitting between them. The CDR3 DNA reads TGTGCCAGCAGGGGGCGCGGGATATACGAGCAGTACTTC. Translation: CASRGRGIYEQYF.

At least ten counts were recorded for this clone. The chain recombines TRBV11-3 with TRBJ1-1; no clear D gene. V was pared by 1 base and J by 10 bases, with 7 bases between. Per germline, CDR1 SGHNT and CDR2 YENEEA. This CDR3 region has 11 residues. CDR3 region: CASSLGATAFF. As DNA, the CDR3 is TGTGCCAGCAGCTTAGGAGCAACAGCTTTCTTT.

The chain couples TRBV6-5 to TRBJ1-2, with 8 bases fitting TRBD1. The CDR3 covers 15 residues. From germline, CDR1 is MNHEY and CDR2 SVGAGI. With 7 bases clipped from V and 7 bases from J, the junction kept 14 bases outside the gene matches. The CDR3 protein is CASNPGDRKEGGYTF. CDR3 sequence (DNA): TGTGCCAGCAACCCAGGGGACAGGAAGGAAGGTGGCTACACCTTC.

This clone was counted once. The chain employs TRBV5-4 and TRBJ1-1; D ambiguous. Trimming took off 3 bases at V and 0 bases at J, with 6 bases between the two ends. This CDR3 comprises 13 residues. Germline V gene sequence: CDR1 SGHNT, CDR2 YYREEE (reference sequence). Here the CDR3 DNA reads TGTGCCAGCAGCTCTGCGGTGAACACTGAAGCTTTCTTT. Translated, it gives CASSSAVNTEAFF.

This chain joins TRBV7-2 and TRBJ2-1, with D maybe TRBD2 (6 bases). Germline V gene lookup returns CDR1 SGHTA and CDR2 FQGNSA. V was pared by 4 bases and J by 4 bases, with 14 bases between. This CDR3 comprises 15 residues. In DNA, the CDR3 is TGTGCCAGCAGCTACACGGGACTGCAATACAATGAGCAGTTCTTC. Translating gives CASSYTGLQYNEQFF.

This clone was seen only once. This chain connects TRBV6-1 to TRBJ2-7; TRBD2 matches at 7 bases. The V gene end was trimmed by 6 bases and the J gene end by 3 bases; junction bases not matched to a gene: 8. The CDR3 has 14 amino acids. The germline V gene encodes CDR1 MNHNS and CDR2 SASEGT. Written as DNA, the CDR3 is TGTGCCAGCAGGGGTAGCGGGTTCGGCTACGAGCAGTACTTC. Its protein product is CASRGSGFGYEQYF.

The chain has TRBV15 and TRBJ1-3; D unclear. Trimming took off 5 bases at V and 0 bases at J, with 8 bases between the two ends. The CDR3 has 14 residues. CDR1 LNHNV and CDR2 YYDKDF come from the germline V gene (reference sequence). CDR3 region: CATSPAFSGNTIYF. The CDR3 DNA reads as TGTGCCACCAGCCCCGCGTTCTCTGGAAACACCATATATTTT.

This chain links TRBV2 with TRBJ2-3, with 9 nucleotides matching TRBD2. CDR3 size: 15 residues. V gave up 7 bases and J gave up 3 bases; unmatched junction bases: 8. Germline CDR1 reads SNHLY; CDR2 reads FYNNEI. The CDR3 is CASKREDLGTDTQYF. CDR3 sequence (DNA): TGTGCCAGCAAGCGGGAGGATCTGGGTACAGATACGCAGTATTTT.

The chain combines TRBV7-9 with TRBJ2-7; 8 bases are a match to TRBD1. With 5 bases clipped from V and 6 bases from J, the junction kept 15 bases outside the gene matches. CDR1 SEHNR and CDR2 FQNEAQ come from the germline V gene (reference sequence). The CDR3 consists of 16 residues. The CDR3: CASSRNQGAPVGEQYF. The CDR3 DNA reads as TGTGCCAGCAGCCGCAACCAGGGGGCGCCGGTGGGCGAGCAGTACTTC.

The CDR3 bases are TGTGCCAGCAGTCCTCCACTAGCGGGAAACTACGAGCAGTACTTC. This translates into CASSPPLAGNYEQYF. This chain connects TRBV6-5 to TRBJ2-7; 10 nucleotides agree with TRBD2. The CDR3 loop spans 15 amino acids. V lost 5 bases to trimming and J lost 3 bases; unmatched junction nucleotides: 7. Germline V lookup: CDR1 MNHEY, CDR2 SVGAGI.

This chain joins TRBV5-6 and TRBJ1-3; 12 bases are a match to TRBD1. The CDR3 sequence is 14 residues long. Germline CDR1 SGHDT, CDR2 YYEEEE. The V and J ends lost 9 bases and 7 bases, in that order; junction bases with no gene match: 8. DNA for the CDR3: TGTGCCACCAGGGACAGGGGGCAGACGAACACCATATATTTT. It encodes CATRDRGQTNTIYF.

This chain uses TRBV4-1 with TRBJ2-7; 11 bases fit TRBD1. This CDR3 is 16 amino acids long. With V trimmed by 1 base and J by 4 bases, 6 bases remained unmatched. The germline V gene has CDR1 MGHRA and CDR2 YSYEKL. The CDR3: CASSQAGQGARYEQYF. DNA of the CDR3: TGCGCCAGCAGCCAAGCCGGACAGGGGGCGAGGTACGAGCAGTACTTC.

This clone was found once. This rearrangement joins TRBV6-6 to TRBJ2-7, with D perhaps TRBD1 (6 bases). The V gene lost 5 bases and the J gene lost 5 bases, with 10 bases spanning the gap. Germline CDR1 reads MNHNY; CDR2 reads SVGAGI (reference sequence). This CDR3 has 12 amino acids. In DNA form, the CDR3 reads TGTGCCAGCAGTACCAGGACAGACGAGCAGTACTTC. Its protein product is CASSTRTDEQYF.

The chain employs TRBV7-2 and TRBJ2-7; D is uncertain. This CDR3 has 15 amino acids. Germline CDR1 is SGHTA and CDR2 is FQGNSA. Trimming pared 1 base from V and 2 bases from J, leaving 12 bases between. In DNA, the CDR3 is TGTGCCAGCAGCTTAGAAGGCCCAGGTCCCTACGAGCAGTACTTC. As protein: CASSLEGPGPYEQYF.

The table lists this clone with a few counts. The V call is TRBV6-5, the J call TRBJ2-5; TRBD2 aligns across 7 bases. Germline CDR1 is MNHEY and CDR2 is SVGAGI. The length of the CDR3 is 16 residues. V gave up 0 bases and J gave up 4 bases; unmatched junction bases: 8. DNA of the CDR3: TGTGCCAGCAGTTACTCGAACGGCGGGGGTTCAGAGACCCAGTACTTC. The encoded protein is CASSYSNGGGSETQYF.

The rearrangement joins TRBV6-6 to TRBJ2-7, with 8 bases aligning to TRBD2. The ends lost 4 bases at V and 3 bases at J; junction bases unmatched: 8. Germline-derived CDR1 and CDR2 are MNHNY and SVGAGI (reference sequence). The CDR3 covers 15 residues. The CDR3 here is CASSSGAGAGYEQYF. CDR3 coding DNA: TGTGCCAGCAGTTCCGGAGCGGGAGCCGGCTACGAGCAGTACTTC.

This clone was seen a handful of times. The chain links TRBV2 to TRBJ2-1; 7 nucleotides match TRBD1. J gave up 0 bases and V 2 bases, and 7 bases lay outside the gene matches. The CDR3 extends over 17 amino acids. CDR1 SNHLY and CDR2 FYNNEI come from the germline V gene. The chain's CDR3 is CASSELEQGNSYNEQFF. The CDR3 bases are TGTGCCAGCAGTGAACTCGAACAGGGGAACTCCTACAATGAGCAGTTCTTC.

This clone was seen more than once but under ten times. This chain joins TRBV27 and TRBJ1-5; maybe TRBD1 (5 bases). Germline lookup yields CDR1 MNHEY and CDR2 SMNVEV (reference sequence). The CDR3 has 16 residues. Deletions cut 6 bases from V and 0 bases from J, with 15 bases between. The CDR3 here is CASSPSQGYSNQPQHF. CDR3 DNA: TGTGCCAGCAGCCCCTCGCAGGGTTATAGCAATCAGCCCCAGCATTTT.

This chain uses TRBV10-3 with TRBJ1-5; a weak D match, TRBD1 (6 bases). Deletions cut 4 bases from V and 2 bases from J, with 6 bases between. The CDR3 length is 13 residues. Germline lookup yields CDR1 ENHRY and CDR2 SYGVKD. In DNA, the CDR3 is TGTGCCATCAGTGCAGGGGGCAATCAGCCCCAGCATTTT. This encodes CAISAGGNQPQHF.

This clone was seen more than once but under ten times. The chain uses TRBV11-2 and TRBJ2-2; TRBD2 is a possible D gene (5 bases). Trimming removed 0 bases from V and 0 bases from J, with 14 bases in between. This CDR3 is built from 18 residues. From germline, CDR1 is SGHAT and CDR2 FQNNGV. The CDR3 nucleotides read TGTGCCAGCAGCTTAGACCCCGGGCGAGCGGCGAACACCGGGGAGCTGTTTTTT. Its translation is CASSLDPGRAANTGELFF. The entire variable domain, with the rest obtained from reference TRBV11-2 and TRBJ2-2, is as follows: EAGVAQSPRYKIIEKRQSVAFWCNPISGHATLYWYQQILGQGPKLLIQFQNNGVVDDSQLPKDRFSAERLKGVDSTLKIQPAKLEDSAVYLCASSLDPGRAANTGELFFGEGSRLTVL.